These 10 T cell receptor beta chains share one sample of origin, sequenced in a study of technical replicates of blood from a few donors. The data were produced by immunoSEQ multiplex PCR, yet TCRdb's version contains in-frame clones alone and is incomplete. The table records tens of thousands of clones, approximately 87% of them present only once. The material sequenced was PBMCs. All receptors derive from a human donor in good health. Some clones in this sample may be carry-over from other donors' samples.

This CDR3 reads CASSQDSQGAGGYTF. The CDR3 DNA reads as TGCGCCAGCAGCCAGGATTCACAGGGGGCGGGAGGCTACACCTTC. The chain has TRBV4-3 and TRBJ1-2, with 9 bases aligning to TRBD1. Germline CDR1 reads LGHNA; CDR2 reads YSLEER. Trimming cost V 3 bases and J 8 bases; bases outside gene matches: 10. The CDR3 has 15 residues.

The genes are TRBV12-5 and TRBJ1-1, with a tentative D call TRBD1 (6 bases). Looked up from germline, CDR1 is LGHNT and CDR2 is FRNRAP. V shed 6 bases and J shed 0 bases, with 14 bases lying between them. The CDR3 sequence is 15 residues long. CDR3 DNA: TGTGCTAGTGGGGGTCCCAGGACAGTGAACACTGAAGCTTTCTTT. Translating it yields CASGGPRTVNTEAFF. Full variable domain (outside the CDR3, taken from reference TRBV12-5 and TRBJ1-1): DARVTQTPRHKVTEMGQEVTMRCQPILGHNTVFWYRQTMMQGLELLAYFRNRAPLDDSGMPKDRFSAEMPDATLATLKIQPSEPRDSAVYFCASGGPRTVNTEAFFGQGTRLTVV.

CDR3: CASSSRGEGYGYTF. Here the CDR3 DNA reads TGTGCCAGCAGTTCCAGGGGAGAGGGCTATGGCTACACCTTC. V usage is TRBV6-6 and J usage is TRBJ1-2, with D possibly matching TRBD1 (6 bases). Germline lookup yields CDR1 MNHNY and CDR2 SVGAGI (reference sequence). The CDR3 totals 14 residues. The germline V and J ends were trimmed by 4 bases and 4 bases, with 13 bases remaining between them.

The chain combines TRBV7-2 with TRBJ2-5; the match to TRBD2 covers 9 bases. The trim removed 10 bases at V and 5 bases at J, leaving 14 bases unmatched. The germline V gene encodes CDR1 SGHTA and CDR2 FQGNSA. The CDR3 has 15 residues. CDR3 residues: CATKYSGSFRETQYF. The CDR3 nucleotides are TGTGCCACCAAATATAGCGGGAGTTTCCGGGAGACCCAGTACTTC.

This clone was found once. The chain joins TRBV6-1 to TRBJ1-1, with TRBD1 matching over 8 bases. This CDR3 contains 16 residues. J was trimmed by 3 bases and V by 3 bases; bases with no gene match: 9. Per the germline V gene, CDR1 is MNHNS and CDR2 is SASEGT. CDR3 amino acids: CASSDAGGKAYTEAFF. The CDR3 DNA follows: TGTGCCAGCAGTGATGCAGGGGGCAAGGCGTACACTGAAGCTTTCTTT.

This clone was seen just once. The chain joins TRBV9 to TRBJ2-3; 9 nucleotides agree with TRBD1. This CDR3 spans 14 amino acids. Germline V CDR1 and CDR2: SGDLS, YYNGEE. V gave up 3 bases and J gave up 6 bases; unmatched junction bases: 5. The CDR3 spells CASSDTGGGDTQYF. CDR3 coding DNA: TGTGCCAGCAGCGACACAGGGGGCGGGGATACGCAGTATTTT.

The chain recombines TRBV7-3 with TRBJ2-3; 11 bases are shared with TRBD2. The CDR3 has 16 amino acids. With 4 bases clipped from V and 2 bases from J, the junction kept 5 bases outside the gene matches. Looked up from germline, CDR1 is SGHTA and CDR2 is FQGTGA. Here the CDR3 DNA reads TGTGCCAGCAGCTCCGGGACTAGCGGATTCACAGATACGCAGTATTTT. Translating gives CASSSGTSGFTDTQYF.

The J gene is TRBJ2-7, the V gene TRBV11-2; 7 nucleotides match TRBD1. V shed 5 bases, J shed 3 bases, and the junction held 4 bases outside the gene matches. From germline, CDR1 is SGHAT and CDR2 FQNNGV. This CDR3 comprises 13 residues. CDR3 amino acids: CASSQGQIYEQYF. In nucleotides, the CDR3 is TGTGCCAGCAGCCAGGGACAGATCTACGAGCAGTACTTC.

J is TRBJ2-7 and V is TRBV5-4; 14 bases are shared with TRBD2. CDR1 and CDR2 from the germline V gene are SGHNT and YYREEE (reference sequence). The CDR3 spans 16 residues. V shed 0 bases and J 3 bases; nucleotides not matched to a gene: 2. In DNA form, the CDR3 reads TGTGCCAGCAGCTTGGCAGGGACTAGCGGGAGCTACGAGCAGTACTTC. It yields the protein CASSLAGTSGSYEQYF.

The chain carries TRBV5-4 and TRBJ2-7; 8 positions agree with TRBD2. This CDR3 has 13 amino acids. Losses at the gene ends were 3 bases for V and 3 bases for J; bases not matched to a gene: 2. From germline, CDR1 is SGHNT and CDR2 YYREEE (reference sequence). The CDR3 DNA sequence: TGTGCCAGCAGCTCGGGGGGGAGCTACGAGCAGTACTTC. This gives the protein CASSSGGSYEQYF.